The source of this TCR beta chain is a study of T-cell reconstitution after alpha-beta-depleted transplantation in children. General observations from the study: T-cell counts and diversity at one year post-transplant came mainly from newly produced T cells. Several hundred expanded graft clones reportedly were the source of alpha-beta T cells about two months after transplant.

Germline V gene sequence: CDR1 SGHRS, CDR2 YFSETQ. With 0 bases clipped from V and 5 bases from J, the junction kept 13 bases outside the gene matches. The length of the CDR3 is 17 residues. Only a few counts were recorded for this clonotype. Its antigen is not identified. Unique molecular identifiers were used in preparing the TCRbeta library. TCRdb re-called the PCR reads through MiXCR, storing one row per CDR3 protein. Here the sample spans 540,000 or so distinct CDR3 sequences, roughly 23% being singletons. This clonotype originated in a boy less than two years old who had a stem cell transplant for acute myeloid leukemia, so the T cells may come from the graft donor. This specimen consisted of PBMCs, mostly from graft donor cells, obtained 360 days after TCRalphabeta/CD19-depleted stem cell transplant. The V gene is TRBV5-1, the J gene TRBJ2-5; 7 nucleotides align to TRBD2. Here the CDR3 DNA reads TGCGCCAGCAGCTTGGCCGGAGGCGGGGGACTCCGGGAGACCCAGTACTTC. This sequence encodes CASSLAGGGGLRETQYF.